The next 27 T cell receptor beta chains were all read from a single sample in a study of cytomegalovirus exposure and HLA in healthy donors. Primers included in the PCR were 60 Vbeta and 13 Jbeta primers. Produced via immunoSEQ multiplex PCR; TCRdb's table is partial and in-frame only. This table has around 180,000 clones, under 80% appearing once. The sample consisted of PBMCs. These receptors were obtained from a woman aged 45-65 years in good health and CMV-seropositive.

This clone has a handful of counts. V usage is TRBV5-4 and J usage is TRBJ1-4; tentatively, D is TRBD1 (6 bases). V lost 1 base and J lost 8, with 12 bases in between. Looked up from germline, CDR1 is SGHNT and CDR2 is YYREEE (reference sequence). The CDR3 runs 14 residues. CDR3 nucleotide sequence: TGTGCCAGCAGCTTGAAGACAGGAGGCGAAAAACTGTTTTTT. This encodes CASSLKTGGEKLFF.

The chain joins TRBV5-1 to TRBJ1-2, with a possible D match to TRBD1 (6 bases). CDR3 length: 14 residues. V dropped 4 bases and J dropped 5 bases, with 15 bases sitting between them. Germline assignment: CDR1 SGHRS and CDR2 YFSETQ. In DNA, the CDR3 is TGCGCCAGCAGCCCTCAGCAGGGGAAGTATGGCTACACCTTC. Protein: CASSPQQGKYGYTF.

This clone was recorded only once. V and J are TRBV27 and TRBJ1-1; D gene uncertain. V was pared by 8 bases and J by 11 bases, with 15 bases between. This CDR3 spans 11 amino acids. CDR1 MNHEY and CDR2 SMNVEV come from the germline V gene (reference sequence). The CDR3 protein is CASFLGSQAFF. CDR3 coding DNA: TGTGCCAGCTTTCTGGGGAGTCAGGCTTTCTTT.

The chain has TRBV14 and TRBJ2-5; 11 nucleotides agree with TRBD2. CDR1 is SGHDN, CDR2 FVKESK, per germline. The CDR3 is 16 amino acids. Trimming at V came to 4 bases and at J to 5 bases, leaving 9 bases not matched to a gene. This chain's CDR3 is CASSLGTSGPHETQYF. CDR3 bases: TGTGCCAGCAGCCTTGGGACTAGCGGTCCCCATGAGACCCAGTACTTC.

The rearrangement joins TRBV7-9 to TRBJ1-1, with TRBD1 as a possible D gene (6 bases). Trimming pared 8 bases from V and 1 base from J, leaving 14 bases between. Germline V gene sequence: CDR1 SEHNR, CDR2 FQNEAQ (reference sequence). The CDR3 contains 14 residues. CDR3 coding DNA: TGTGCCAGCCGTCCGGGGGGCGCGAACACTGAAGCTTTCTTT. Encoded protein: CASRPGGANTEAFF.

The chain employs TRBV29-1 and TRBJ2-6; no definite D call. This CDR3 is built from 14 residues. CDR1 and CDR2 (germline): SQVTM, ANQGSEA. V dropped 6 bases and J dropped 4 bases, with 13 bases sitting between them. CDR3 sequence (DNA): TGCAGCGTCCCGGGTCTCTCGGGGGCCAACGTCCTGACTTTC. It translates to CSVPGLSGANVLTF.

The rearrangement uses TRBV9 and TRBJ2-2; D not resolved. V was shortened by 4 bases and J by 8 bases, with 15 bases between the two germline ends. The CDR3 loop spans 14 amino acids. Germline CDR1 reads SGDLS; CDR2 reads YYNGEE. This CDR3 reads CASSPYIADGELFF. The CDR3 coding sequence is TGTGCCAGCAGCCCGTATATTGCGGATGGGGAGCTGTTTTTT. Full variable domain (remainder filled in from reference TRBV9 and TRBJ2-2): DSGVTQTPKHLITATGQRVTLRCSPRSGDLSVYWYQQSLDQGLQFLIQYYNGEERAKGNILERFSAQQFPDLHSELNLSSLELGDSALYFCASSPYIADGELFFGEGSRLTVL.

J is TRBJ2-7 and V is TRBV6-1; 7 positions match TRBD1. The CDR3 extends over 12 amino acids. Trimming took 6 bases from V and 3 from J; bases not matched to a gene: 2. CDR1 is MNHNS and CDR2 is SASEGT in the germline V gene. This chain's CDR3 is CASSRQGYEQYF. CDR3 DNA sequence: TGTGCCAGCAGCAGACAGGGCTACGAGCAGTACTTC.

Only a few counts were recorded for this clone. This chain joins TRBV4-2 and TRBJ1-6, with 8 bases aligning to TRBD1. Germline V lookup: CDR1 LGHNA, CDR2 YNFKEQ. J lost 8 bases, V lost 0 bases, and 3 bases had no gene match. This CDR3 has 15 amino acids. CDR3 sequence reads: CASSQDQGADSPLHF. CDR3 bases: TGTGCCAGCAGCCAAGATCAGGGGGCGGATTCACCCCTCCACTTT.

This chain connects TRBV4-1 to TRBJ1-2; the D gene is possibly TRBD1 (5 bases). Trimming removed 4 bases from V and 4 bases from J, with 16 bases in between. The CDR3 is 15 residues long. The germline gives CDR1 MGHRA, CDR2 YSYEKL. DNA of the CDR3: TGCGCCAGCAGCCCGGCTACGGGGGTGGGCTATGGCTACACCTTC. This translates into CASSPATGVGYGYTF.

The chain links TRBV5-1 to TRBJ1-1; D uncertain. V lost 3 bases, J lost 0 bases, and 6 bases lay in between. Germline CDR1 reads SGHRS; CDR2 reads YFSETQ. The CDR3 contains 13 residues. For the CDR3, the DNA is TGCGCCAGCAGCTCCCAGGTGAACACTGAAGCTTTCTTT. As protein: CASSSQVNTEAFF.

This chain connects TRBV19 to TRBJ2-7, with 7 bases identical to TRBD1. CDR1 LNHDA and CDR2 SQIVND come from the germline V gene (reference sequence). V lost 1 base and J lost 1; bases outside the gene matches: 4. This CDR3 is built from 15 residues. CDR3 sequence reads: CASSIAGRGSYEQYF. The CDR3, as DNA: TGTGCCAGTAGTATAGCGGGCAGGGGGTCCTACGAGCAGTACTTC.

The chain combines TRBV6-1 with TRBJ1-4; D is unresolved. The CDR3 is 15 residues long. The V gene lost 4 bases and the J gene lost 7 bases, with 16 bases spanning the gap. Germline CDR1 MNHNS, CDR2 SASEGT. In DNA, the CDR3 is TGTGCCAGCAGTGCTACCGGGATTATGGGTGAAAAACTGTTTTTT. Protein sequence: CASSATGIMGEKLFF.

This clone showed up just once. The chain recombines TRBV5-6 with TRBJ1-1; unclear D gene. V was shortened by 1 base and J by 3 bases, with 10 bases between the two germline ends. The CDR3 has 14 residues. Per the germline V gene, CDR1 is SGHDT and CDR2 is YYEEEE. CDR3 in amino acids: CASSLKRSYTEAFF. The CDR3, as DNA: TGTGCCAGCAGCTTGAAGCGGTCCTACACTGAAGCTTTCTTT.

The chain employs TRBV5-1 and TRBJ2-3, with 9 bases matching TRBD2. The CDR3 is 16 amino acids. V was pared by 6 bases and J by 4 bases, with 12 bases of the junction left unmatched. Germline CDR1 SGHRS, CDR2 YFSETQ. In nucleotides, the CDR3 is TGCGCCAGCACCCTCCTGGCGGGGGGGAGGTCAGATACGCAGTATTTT. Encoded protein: CASTLLAGGRSDTQYF. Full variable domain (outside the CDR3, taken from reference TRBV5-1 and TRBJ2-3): KAGVTQTPRYLIKTRGQQVTLSCSPISGHRSVSWYQQTPGQGLQFLFEYFSETQRNKGNFPGRFSGRQFSNSRSEMNVSTLELGDSALYLCASTLLAGGRSDTQYFGPGTRLTVL.

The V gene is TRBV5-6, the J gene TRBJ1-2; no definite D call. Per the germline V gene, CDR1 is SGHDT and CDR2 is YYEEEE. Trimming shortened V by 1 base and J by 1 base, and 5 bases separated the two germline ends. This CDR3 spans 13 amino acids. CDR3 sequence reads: CASSLNGNYGYTF. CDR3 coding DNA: TGTGCCAGCAGCTTGAACGGTAACTATGGCTACACCTTC.

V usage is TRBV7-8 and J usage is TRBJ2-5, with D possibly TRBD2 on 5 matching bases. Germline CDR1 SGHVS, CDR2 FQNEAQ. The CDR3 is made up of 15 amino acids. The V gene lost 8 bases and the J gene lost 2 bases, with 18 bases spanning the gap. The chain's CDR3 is CASERSAHSQETQYF. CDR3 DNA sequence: TGTGCCAGCGAGCGTAGCGCCCACTCTCAAGAGACCCAGTACTTC.

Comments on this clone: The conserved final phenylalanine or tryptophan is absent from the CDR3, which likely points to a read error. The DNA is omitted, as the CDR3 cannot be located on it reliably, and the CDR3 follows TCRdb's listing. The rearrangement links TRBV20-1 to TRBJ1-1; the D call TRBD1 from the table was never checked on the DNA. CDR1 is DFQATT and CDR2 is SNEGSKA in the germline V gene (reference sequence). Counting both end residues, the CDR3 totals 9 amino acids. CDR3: CSAIPGQPV.

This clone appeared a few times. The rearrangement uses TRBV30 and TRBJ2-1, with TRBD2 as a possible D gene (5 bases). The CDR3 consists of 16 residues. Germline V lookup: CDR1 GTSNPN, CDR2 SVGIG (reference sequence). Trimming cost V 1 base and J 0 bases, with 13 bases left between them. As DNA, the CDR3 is TGTGCCTGGAGTGACTACGGGGTCCTCTCCTACAATGAGCAGTTCTTC. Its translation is CAWSDYGVLSYNEQFF.

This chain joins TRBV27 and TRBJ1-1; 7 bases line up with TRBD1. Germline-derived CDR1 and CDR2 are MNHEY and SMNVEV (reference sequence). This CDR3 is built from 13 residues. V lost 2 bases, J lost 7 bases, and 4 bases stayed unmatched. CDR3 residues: CASSLEGDSEAFF. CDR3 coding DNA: TGTGCCAGCAGTTTAGAGGGGGACAGTGAAGCTTTCTTT.

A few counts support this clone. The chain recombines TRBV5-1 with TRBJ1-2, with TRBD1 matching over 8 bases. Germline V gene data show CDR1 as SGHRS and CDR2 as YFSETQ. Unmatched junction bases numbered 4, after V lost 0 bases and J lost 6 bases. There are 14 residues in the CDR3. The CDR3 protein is CASSLDPGGDGYTF. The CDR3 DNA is TGCGCCAGCAGCTTGGACCCAGGGGGCGATGGCTACACCTTC. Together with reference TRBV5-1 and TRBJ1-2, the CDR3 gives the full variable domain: KAGVTQTPRYLIKTRGQQVTLSCSPISGHRSVSWYQQTPGQGLQFLFEYFSETQRNKGNFPGRFSGRQFSNSRSEMNVSTLELGDSALYLCASSLDPGGDGYTFGSGTRLTVV.

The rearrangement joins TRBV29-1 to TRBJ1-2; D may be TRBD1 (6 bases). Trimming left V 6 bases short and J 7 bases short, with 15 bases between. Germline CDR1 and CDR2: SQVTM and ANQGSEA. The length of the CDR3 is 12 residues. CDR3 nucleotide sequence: TGCAGCGTGGTCCCAGGGGCCCCTGGCTACACCTTC. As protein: CSVVPGAPGYTF.

CDR3 bases: TGTGCTAGTGGTTCAGAGCGGGGCTCCTACAATGAGCAGTTCTTC. This codes for CASGSERGSYNEQFF. V usage is TRBV12-5 and J usage is TRBJ2-1, with 7 positions matching TRBD2. From germline, CDR1 is LGHNT and CDR2 FRNRAP. The CDR3 length is 15 residues. V trimming: 4 bases; J trimming: 0 bases; junction bases outside the gene matches: 3.

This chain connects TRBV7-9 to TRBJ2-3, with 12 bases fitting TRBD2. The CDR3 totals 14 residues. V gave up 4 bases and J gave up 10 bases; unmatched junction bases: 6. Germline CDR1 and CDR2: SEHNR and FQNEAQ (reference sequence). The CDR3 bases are TGTGCCAGCAGCTCTACTAGCGGGGGGCCCCCGCAGTATTTT. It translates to CASSSTSGGPPQYF.

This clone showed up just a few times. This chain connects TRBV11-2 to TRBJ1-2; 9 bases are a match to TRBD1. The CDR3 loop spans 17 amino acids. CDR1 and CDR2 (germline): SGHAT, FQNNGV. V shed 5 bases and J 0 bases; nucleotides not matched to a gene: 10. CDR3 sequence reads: CASSLRGTGQPNYGYTF. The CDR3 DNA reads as TGTGCCAGCAGCCTTAGGGGGACAGGGCAACCTAACTATGGCTACACCTTC.

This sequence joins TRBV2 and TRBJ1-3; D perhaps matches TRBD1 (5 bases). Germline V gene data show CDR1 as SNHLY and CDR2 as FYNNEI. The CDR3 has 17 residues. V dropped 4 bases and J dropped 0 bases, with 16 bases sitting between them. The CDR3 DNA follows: TGTGCCAGCAGTGTAGCAGTTGTGGACACCTCTGGAAACACCATATATTTT. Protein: CASSVAVVDTSGNTIYF. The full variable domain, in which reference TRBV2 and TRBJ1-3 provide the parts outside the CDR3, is EPEVTQTPSHQVTQMGQEVILRCVPISNHLYFYWYRQILGQKVEFLVSFYNNEISEKSEIFDDQFSVERPDGSNFTLKIRSTKLEDSAMYFCASSVAVVDTSGNTIYFGEGSWLTVV.

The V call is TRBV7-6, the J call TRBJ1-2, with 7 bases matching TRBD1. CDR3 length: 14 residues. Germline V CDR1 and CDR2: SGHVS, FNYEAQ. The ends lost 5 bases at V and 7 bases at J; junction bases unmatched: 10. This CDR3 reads CASSPREGAFGYTF. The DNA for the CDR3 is TGTGCCAGCAGCCCGCGGGAGGGGGCGTTTGGCTACACCTTC.